These 17 T cell receptor beta chains were sequenced from one sample in a study of shared clonotypes between healthy human individuals. Data came from immunoSEQ multiplex PCR; TCRdb stores just in-frame clones and leaves some out. The sample consists of hundreds of thousands of clones, more than 75% of them appearing once. Sequenced input: PBMCs. Every receptor here comes from a woman aged 40 to 50 in good health. Some clones in this sample may be carry-over from other donors' samples.

On this clone: This may be a read error: a much more frequent sequence differs by one nucleotide. The same CDR3 also results from other DNA sequences found in this sample. The chain combines TRBV4-2 with TRBJ2-7, with 7 bases lining up with TRBD1. V lost 0 bases, J lost 2 bases, and 7 bases stayed unmatched. Germline CDR1 reads LGHNA; CDR2 reads YNFKEQ. The CDR3 extends over 16 amino acids. The CDR3 loop reads CASSQERTGVPYEQYF. The CDR3, as DNA: TGTGCCAGCAGCCAAGAGAGAACAGGGGTCCCCTACGAGCAGTACTTC.

The CDR3 nucleotides are TGTGCCAGTAGTACCCACAGGGGAACCGGGGAGCTGTTTTTT. Translated, it gives CASSTHRGTGELFF. The chain joins TRBV19 to TRBJ2-2; 7 bases map to TRBD1. This CDR3 spans 14 amino acids. From germline, CDR1 is LNHDA and CDR2 SQIVND (reference sequence). The V segment lost 4 bases and the J segment 5 bases; nucleotides outside the gene matches: 4.

This chain joins TRBV7-6 and TRBJ2-1; D is unclear. Trimming cost V 5 bases and J 7 bases, with 12 bases left between them. Germline-derived CDR1 and CDR2 are SGHVS and FNYEAQ. The CDR3 has 13 residues. The CDR3 DNA follows: TGTGCCAGCAGCAAGGAAACGACAAATGAGCAGTTCTTC. This gives the protein CASSKETTNEQFF.

The CDR3 reads CASSAQEDGYTF. As DNA, the CDR3 is TGTGCCAGCAGTGCCCAGGAGGATGGCTACACCTTC. The chain uses TRBV25-1 and TRBJ1-2; D call uncertain. CDR1 MGHDK and CDR2 SYGVNS come from the germline V gene. The ends were cut back, 4 bases at V and 6 bases at J, with 9 bases in the middle. The CDR3 consists of 12 residues.

The chain joins TRBV6-6 to TRBJ1-2, with 7 bases fitting TRBD1. The germline CDR1 and CDR2 sequences are MNHNY and SVGAGI (reference sequence). The V segment lost 2 bases and the J segment 3 bases; nucleotides outside the gene matches: 0. The CDR3 is 13 amino acids. The CDR3 sequence: CASSYDRDYGYTF. The CDR3 DNA follows: TGTGCCAGCAGTTACGACAGGGACTATGGCTACACCTTC.

J is TRBJ2-3 and V is TRBV19; TRBD2 agrees at 8 bases. The CDR3 has 16 amino acids. CDR1 is LNHDA, CDR2 SQIVND, per germline (reference sequence). With V trimmed by 0 bases and J by 8 bases, 10 bases remained unmatched. The CDR3 spells CASSIDGAGARATQYF. DNA for the CDR3: TGTGCCAGTAGTATAGATGGAGCGGGAGCCCGGGCTACGCAGTATTTT.

This clone has just a few counts. This sequence joins TRBV23-1 and TRBJ2-7, with D unresolved. TRBV23-1 is identified as an open reading frame with a role that is uncertain. V lost 6 bases and J lost 3, with 21 bases in between. The CDR3 is 16 amino acids. This CDR3 is CASRSPTAPSIYEQYF. The CDR3 DNA sequence: TGCGCCAGCAGGTCCCCGACGGCACCTTCAATCTACGAGCAGTACTTC.

The V and J genes are TRBV11-2 and TRBJ2-5; D gene uncertain. Per the germline V gene, CDR1 is SGHAT and CDR2 is FQNNGV. V shed 2 bases and J shed 5 bases, with 9 bases lying between them. The CDR3 runs 13 residues. The CDR3, as DNA: TGTGCCAGCAGCTTAATGTTAGGGGAGACCCAGTACTTC. Protein sequence: CASSLMLGETQYF.

The chain uses TRBV29-1 and TRBJ2-7, with TRBD2 identical over 9 bases. Germline CDR1 reads SQVTM; CDR2 reads ANQGSEA. The ends lost 1 base at V and 8 bases at J; junction bases unmatched: 3. The CDR3 loop spans 12 amino acids. CDR3 sequence: CSVEVAGGQQYF. The CDR3 coding sequence is TGCAGCGTTGAAGTGGCGGGAGGGCAGCAGTACTTC.

This chain connects TRBV19 to TRBJ1-1; TRBD1 matches at 7 bases. The trim removed 3 bases at V and 4 bases at J, leaving 17 bases unmatched. The germline V gene has CDR1 LNHDA and CDR2 SQIVND (reference sequence). CDR3 length: 18 residues. The CDR3 loop is CASSIVGGLTGPGTEAFF. The CDR3 nucleotides read TGTGCCAGTAGTATTGTGGGGGGGCTGACAGGGCCGGGCACTGAAGCTTTCTTT.

The chain has TRBV30 and TRBJ2-7; 7 bases agree with TRBD2. CDR1 and CDR2 (germline): GTSNPN, SVGIG (reference sequence). The CDR3 length is 12 residues. The J segment lost 5 bases and the V segment lost 0 bases, leaving 1 base of the junction unmatched. CDR3 nucleotides: TGTGCCTGGAGTGTAGGGAGGGACGAGCAGTACTTC. It yields the protein CAWSVGRDEQYF.

V gene TRBV9 combines with J gene TRBJ2-1, with D perhaps TRBD2 (7 bases). The V end lost 0 bases, the J end lost 0 bases, and 19 bases lay between the germline ends. The V gene's germline CDR1 is SGDLS and CDR2 YYNGEE. The CDR3 is made up of 19 amino acids. CDR3 nucleotide sequence: TGTGCCAGCAGCGTAGCTACTTCGGGGGGCGGTTTCTCCTACAATGAGCAGTTCTTC. Translating it yields CASSVATSGGGFSYNEQFF.

CDR3 sequence reads: CASSLSSGRATYEQYF. The CDR3 DNA reads as TGTGCCAGCAGTTTATCTAGCGGGAGGGCTACCTACGAGCAGTACTTC. The chain carries TRBV27 and TRBJ2-7, with 11 bases that match TRBD2. Germline CDR1 is MNHEY and CDR2 is SMNVEV (reference sequence). The CDR3 sequence is 16 residues long. V shed 0 bases and J 2 bases; nucleotides not matched to a gene: 3.

The chain links TRBV7-9 to TRBJ1-3; possibly TRBD1 for D (5 bases). Trimming removed 4 bases at V and 4 bases at J, with 11 bases between. This CDR3 contains 14 residues. Germline V gives CDR1 SEHNR, CDR2 FQNEAQ (reference sequence). CDR3 region: CASSSAGLGNTIYF. The CDR3 coding sequence is TGTGCCAGCAGCTCAGCGGGACTGGGAAACACCATATATTTT.

The chain recombines TRBV7-7 with TRBJ2-5; 10 bases line up with TRBD2. The junction had 4 bases not matched to a gene; V was cut back by 3 bases and J by 3 bases. CDR1 is SSHAT, CDR2 FNYEAQ, per germline (reference sequence). This CDR3 comprises 15 residues. CDR3 residues: CASSFSLAGEETQYF. The CDR3 DNA reads TGTGCCAGCAGCTTTAGTCTAGCGGGAGAAGAGACCCAGTACTTC.

V is TRBV10-3 and J is TRBJ2-1; 12 nucleotides align to TRBD2. Germline V gene lookup returns CDR1 ENHRY and CDR2 SYGVKD. The CDR3 loop spans 15 amino acids. V lost 10 bases and J lost 6; bases outside the gene matches: 10. The CDR3 coding sequence is TGTGCCACCTCGTCCGGGACTAGCGGGTTCAATGAGCAGTTCTTC. This sequence encodes CATSSGTSGFNEQFF.

The rearrangement joins TRBV14 to TRBJ2-5; no firm D call. The length of the CDR3 is 15 residues. CDR1 and CDR2 from the germline V gene are SGHDN and FVKESK. Trimming shortened V by 1 base and J by 2 bases, and 11 bases separated the two germline ends. CDR3 region: CASSQGVTVQETQYF. The CDR3 region has the DNA TGTGCCAGCAGCCAAGGGGTTACAGTACAAGAGACCCAGTACTTC.